What follows are 16 T cell receptor beta chains derived from one specimen sequenced in a study of read filtering for tumor transcriptome and immune sequencing. This library used about 360 ng RNA and molecular barcoded adaptors spanning alpha/delta and beta/gamma chains. MiXCR, run by TCRdb on the reads, gives a single entry per CDR3 protein. The sample lists about 48,000 distinct CDR3 sequences; about 19% were seen once. Material: a population of CD138-negative cells sorted from bone marrow. These receptors originate from a donor at least 40 years old with multiple myeloma.

Many counts were recorded for this clonotype. The genes are TRBV12-3 or TRBV12-4 and TRBJ2-2; 7 bases are shared with TRBD1. The CDR3 sequence is 14 residues long. V lost 6 bases and J lost 6; bases outside the gene matches: 7. For the CDR3, the DNA is TGTGCCAGCAGCGGACAGGAATTGTCCGGGGAGCTGTTTTTT. Its protein product is CASSGQELSGELFF.

This clonotype appeared many times. The chain uses TRBV18 and TRBJ2-7; 9 bases agree with TRBD2. This CDR3 is built from 17 residues. With 1 base clipped from V and 3 bases from J, the junction kept 10 bases outside the gene matches. Germline V gives CDR1 KGHSH, CDR2 LQKENI. Here the CDR3 reads CASSPRRLADLYYEQYF. The DNA of the CDR3 is TGTGCCAGCTCACCACGGAGACTAGCGGACCTTTACTACGAGCAGTACTTC.

This clonotype was detected ten times or more. V and J are TRBV7-9 and TRBJ2-3; 10 nucleotides match TRBD2. Trimming at V came to 4 bases and at J to 4 bases, leaving 11 bases not matched to a gene. Germline CDR1 and CDR2: SEHNR and FQNEAQ (reference sequence). CDR3 length: 17 amino acids. In nucleotides, the CDR3 is TGTGCCAGCAGCTCACAGGCCGGGACTAGCGATGCAGATACGCAGTATTTT. Translating it yields CASSSQAGTSDADTQYF.

Points on this clonotype: A read error is possible here, since a much larger clone lies one base away. This chain links TRBV7-9 with TRBJ2-7, with TRBD1 identical over 8 bases. The trim removed 3 bases at V and 3 bases at J, leaving 19 bases unmatched. Per germline, CDR1 SEHNR and CDR2 FQNEAQ (reference sequence). CDR3 length equals 19 residues. CDR3 sequence reads: CASSFSPLTRDRPFYEQYF. CDR3 DNA: TGTGCCAGCAGCTTTTCTCCCCTTACACGGGACAGGCCGTTCTACGAGCAGTACTTC.

The chain links TRBV27 to TRBJ1-1; D might be TRBD1 (5 bases). V lost 7 bases, J lost 0 bases, and 18 bases lay in between. CDR3 length equals 16 residues. Germline loops: CDR1 MNHEY, CDR2 SMNVEV (reference sequence). For the CDR3, the DNA is TGTGCCAGCACCTCGAAGGGGAGGGGAATGAACACTGAAGCTTTCTTT. This codes for CASTSKGRGMNTEAFF.

At least ten counts were recorded for this clonotype. J is TRBJ2-2 and V is TRBV12-3 or TRBV12-4; D is possibly TRBD1 (6 bases). The CDR3 is made up of 14 amino acids. V lost 1 base and J lost 7, with 10 bases in between. The CDR3 nucleotides read TGTGCCAGCAGTTTAGGGGGGCTCAACGGGGAGCTGTTTTTT. Its protein product is CASSLGGLNGELFF.

This clonotype appeared many times. The rearrangement uses TRBV7-9 and TRBJ2-3; 7 nucleotides agree with TRBD2. The CDR3 is 17 residues long. V lost 4 bases and J lost 2; bases outside the gene matches: 12. CDR1 is SEHNR and CDR2 is FQNEAQ in the germline V gene (reference sequence). The CDR3 spells CASSSWEASGSTDTQYF. The CDR3 DNA reads as TGTGCCAGCAGCTCCTGGGAGGCTAGCGGATCCACAGATACGCAGTATTTT. The full variable domain, with the rest looked up from reference TRBV7-9 and TRBJ2-3, is DTGVSQNPRHKITKRGQNVTFRCDPISEHNRLYWYRQTLGQGPEFLTYFQNEAQLEKSRLLSDRFSAERPKGSFSTLEIQRTEQGDSAMYLCASSSWEASGSTDTQYFGPGTRLTVL.

As for this clonotype: Its ends do not fully match the called genes, so a read error is possible. The V call is TRBV2, the J call TRBJ2-1; D is uncertain. Per the germline V gene, CDR1 is SNHLY and CDR2 is FYNNEI. The CDR3 covers 14 residues. CDR3 loop: CASSESQTDNGQFF. In nucleotides, the CDR3 is TGTGCCAGTAGTGAAAGTCAAACAGACAATGGGCAGTTCTTC.

About this clonotype: One junction end does not reproduce the germline sequence, and a read error may be involved. The chain combines TRBV6-5 with TRBJ2-1; tentatively, D is TRBD1 or TRBD2 (5 bases each). Looked up from germline, CDR1 is MNHEY and CDR2 is SVGAGI. The CDR3 has 16 residues. In DNA, the CDR3 is TGTTCCAGCATCGATACGGGGACGGGCGTCTACAATGAGCAGTTCTTC. Amino acid sequence: CSSIDTGTGVYNEQFF.

This clonotype was seen ten or more times. The chain combines TRBV5-5 with TRBJ2-5; 9 nucleotides agree with TRBD1. V trimming: 3 bases; J trimming: 1 base; junction bases outside the gene matches: 7. This CDR3 contains 16 residues. Germline V gene data show CDR1 as SGHKS and CDR2 as YYEKEE (reference sequence). The CDR3 coding sequence is TGTGCCAGCAGCTCGGGGCCGGACAGGGGCCAAGAGACCCAGTACTTC. The encoded protein is CASSSGPDRGQETQYF. Full variable domain (remainder filled in from reference TRBV5-5 and TRBJ2-5): DAGVTQSPTHLIKTRGQQVTLRCSPISGHKSVSWYQQVLGQGPQFIFQYYEKEERGRGNFPDRFSARQFPNYSSELNVNALLLGDSALYLCASSSGPDRGQETQYFGPGTRLLVL.

The chain combines TRBV11-2 with TRBJ2-1; D is possibly TRBD1 or TRBD2 (6 bases each). The ends were cut back, 5 bases at V and 8 bases at J, with 22 bases in the middle. The CDR3 runs to 16 residues. From germline, CDR1 is SGHAT and CDR2 FQNNGV. The CDR3 sequence: CASSGLPGAPVDEQFF. The CDR3 DNA follows: TGTGCCAGCAGCGGCCTCCCGGGGGCCCCGGTAGATGAGCAGTTCTTC.

This clonotype was detected ten times or more. The genes are TRBV2 and TRBJ2-2; no reliable D call. This CDR3 comprises 15 residues. The germline gives CDR1 SNHLY, CDR2 FYNNEI. Trimming pared 1 base from V and 1 base from J, leaving 7 bases between. CDR3 in DNA: TGTGCCAGCAGTGAAGATTTCAGGAACACCGGGGAGCTGTTTTTT. Protein: CASSEDFRNTGELFF. Using reference TRBV2 and TRBJ2-2 for the parts outside the CDR3, the full variable domain is EPEVTQTPSHQVTQMGQEVILRCVPISNHLYFYWYRQILGQKVEFLVSFYNNEISEKSEIFDDQFSVERPDGSNFTLKIRSTKLEDSAMYFCASSEDFRNTGELFFGEGSRLTVL.

This clonotype was counted only a few times. The chain combines TRBV24-1 with TRBJ2-1; D ambiguous. Germline CDR1 is KGHDR and CDR2 is SFDVKD. Trimming removed 5 bases from V and 7 bases from J, with 5 bases in between. This CDR3 has 11 amino acids. In nucleotides, the CDR3 is TGTGCCACCAGTGCCTTAAATGAGCAGTTCTTC. Protein: CATSALNEQFF.

This clonotype was seen many times. CDR3 coding DNA: TGTGCCAGCAGCCAACAGGACGGACTAGGAGGCTACACCTTC. This translates into CASSQQDGLGGYTF. The chain recombines TRBV14 with TRBJ1-2; D remains unclear. Germline V gene lookup returns CDR1 SGHDN and CDR2 FVKESK. There are 14 residues in the CDR3. Trimming pared 2 bases from V and 8 bases from J, leaving 15 bases between.

This clonotype was observed many times. The rearrangement joins TRBV29-1 to TRBJ2-7; the match to TRBD2 covers 8 bases. Losses at the gene ends were 8 bases for V and 5 bases for J; bases not matched to a gene: 14. Germline V gene sequence: CDR1 SQVTM, CDR2 ANQGSEA. The CDR3 totals 14 residues. CDR3 DNA: TGCAGCATGGGGCAGCGGGGGTTTGGGGACGAGCAGTACTTC. This encodes CSMGQRGFGDEQYF.

In regard to this clonotype: Germline is not matched at one junction end, which may reflect a read error. V gene TRBV9 combines with J gene TRBJ2-1; D unclear. The CDR3 sequence is 13 residues long. Germline V gene sequence: CDR1 SGDLS, CDR2 YYNGEE. DNA for the CDR3: TGTGCTAGCAGCATAGGACCTAGGAATGAGCAGTTCTTC. Translated, it gives CASSIGPRNEQFF.